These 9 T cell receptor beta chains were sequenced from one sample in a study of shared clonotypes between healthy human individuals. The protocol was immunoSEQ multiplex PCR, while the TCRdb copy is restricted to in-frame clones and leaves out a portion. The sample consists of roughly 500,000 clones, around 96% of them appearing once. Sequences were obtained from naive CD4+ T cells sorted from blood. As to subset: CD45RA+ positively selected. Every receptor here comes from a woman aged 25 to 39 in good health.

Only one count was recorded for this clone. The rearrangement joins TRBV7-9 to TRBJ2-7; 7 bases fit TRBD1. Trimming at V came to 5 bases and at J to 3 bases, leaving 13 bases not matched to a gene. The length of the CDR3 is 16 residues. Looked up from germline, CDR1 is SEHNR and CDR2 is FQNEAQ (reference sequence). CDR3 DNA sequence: TGTGCCAGCAGCGCACGGAGGACAGGCGGTGGCTACGAGCAGTACTTC. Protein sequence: CASSARRTGGGYEQYF.

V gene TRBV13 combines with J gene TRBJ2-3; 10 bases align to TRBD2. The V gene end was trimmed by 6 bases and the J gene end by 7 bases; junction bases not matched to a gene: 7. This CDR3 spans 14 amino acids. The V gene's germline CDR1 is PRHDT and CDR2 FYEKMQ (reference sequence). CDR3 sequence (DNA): TGTGCCAGCAGGCAACTAGCGGGAACCAATACGCAGTATTTT. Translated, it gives CASRQLAGTNTQYF.

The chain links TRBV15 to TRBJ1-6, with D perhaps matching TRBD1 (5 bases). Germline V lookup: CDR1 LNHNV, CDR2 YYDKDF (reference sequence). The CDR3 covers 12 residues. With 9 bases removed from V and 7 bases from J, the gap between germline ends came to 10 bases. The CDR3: CATGTGNSPLHF. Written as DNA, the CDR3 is TGTGCCACAGGGACGGGGAATTCACCCCTCCACTTT.

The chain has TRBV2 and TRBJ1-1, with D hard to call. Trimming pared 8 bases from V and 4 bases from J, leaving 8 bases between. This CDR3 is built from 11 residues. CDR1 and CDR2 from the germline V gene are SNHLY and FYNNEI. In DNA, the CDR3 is TGTGCCAGCGCCAAGGGCACTGAAGCTTTCTTT. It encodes CASAKGTEAFF. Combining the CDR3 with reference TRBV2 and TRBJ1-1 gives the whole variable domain EPEVTQTPSHQVTQMGQEVILRCVPISNHLYFYWYRQILGQKVEFLVSFYNNEISEKSEIFDDQFSVERPDGSNFTLKIRSTKLEDSAMYFCASAKGTEAFFGQGTRLTVV.

Here the CDR3 DNA reads TGTGCCAGCAGCTTCCCTCAGGGTACCTCTGGAAACACCATATATTTT. Translated, it gives CASSFPQGTSGNTIYF. The genes are TRBV7-9 and TRBJ1-3; the D gene is possibly TRBD1 (5 bases). From germline, CDR1 is SEHNR and CDR2 FQNEAQ (reference sequence). The CDR3 contains 16 residues. V lost 3 bases and J 0 bases, leaving 12 bases between the germline ends.

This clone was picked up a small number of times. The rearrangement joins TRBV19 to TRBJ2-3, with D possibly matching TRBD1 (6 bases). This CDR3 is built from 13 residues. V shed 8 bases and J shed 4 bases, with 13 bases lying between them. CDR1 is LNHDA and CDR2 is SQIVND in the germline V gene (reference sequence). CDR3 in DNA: TGTGCCAGTGTCGGACAGTATCCAGATACGCAGTATTTT. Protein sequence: CASVGQYPDTQYF.

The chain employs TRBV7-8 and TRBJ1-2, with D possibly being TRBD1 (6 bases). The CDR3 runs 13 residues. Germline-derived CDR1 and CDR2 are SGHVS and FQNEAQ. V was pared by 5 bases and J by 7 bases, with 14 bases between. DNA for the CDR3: TGTGCCAGCAGCCCTGGGACACTGTCTGGCTACACCTTC. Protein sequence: CASSPGTLSGYTF.

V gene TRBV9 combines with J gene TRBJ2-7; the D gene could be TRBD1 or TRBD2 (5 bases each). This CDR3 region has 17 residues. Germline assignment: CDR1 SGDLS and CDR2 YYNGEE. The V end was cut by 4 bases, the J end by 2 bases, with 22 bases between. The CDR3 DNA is TGTGCCAGCAGCCCGGGACCGGACGGCTACGATCCCTACGAGCAGTACTTC. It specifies CASSPGPDGYDPYEQYF.

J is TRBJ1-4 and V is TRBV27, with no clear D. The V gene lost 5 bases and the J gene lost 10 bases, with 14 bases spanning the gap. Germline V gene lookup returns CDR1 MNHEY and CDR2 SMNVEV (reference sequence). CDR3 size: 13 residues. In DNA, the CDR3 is TGTGCCAGCAGTATACTGGTCAAGGGAAAACTGTTTTTT. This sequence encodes CASSILVKGKLFF.